Reported below is one TCR beta chain. Antigen unknown. The read ends 3 residues shy of where the CDR3 ends; the end is completed using the germline J gene. Per the germline V gene, CDR1 is SGHRS and CDR2 is YFSETQ. The CDR3 is 14 amino acids. Trimming took off 0 bases at V and 6 bases at J, with 9 bases between the two ends. Genomic DNA, averaging 1200 ng per sample, yielded TCR beta CDR3 via immunoSEQ. Measured with immunoSEQ multiplex PCR; TCRdb has only the in-frame clones, and not every one. This sample's table has approximately 33,000 clones. The record originates from a study of T cells in women clearing cervical HPV infection. On the study more broadly: HLA type stays a possible confounder, typing being limited. Study findings and constraints: CIN3+ cases had significantly higher TCR repertoire richness than controls, but evenness did not differ.

V is TRBV5-1 and J is TRBJ1-4; no clear D. Material: blood buffy coat. The source is a woman between 18 and 69 years old with a cervical HPV16 infection that either progressed to CIN3+ or cleared (not recorded which). The CDR3 loop reads CASSLEGRDEKLFF. The DNA read from the CDR3 is TGCGCCAGCAGCTTGGAGGGCAGAGATGAAAAA.